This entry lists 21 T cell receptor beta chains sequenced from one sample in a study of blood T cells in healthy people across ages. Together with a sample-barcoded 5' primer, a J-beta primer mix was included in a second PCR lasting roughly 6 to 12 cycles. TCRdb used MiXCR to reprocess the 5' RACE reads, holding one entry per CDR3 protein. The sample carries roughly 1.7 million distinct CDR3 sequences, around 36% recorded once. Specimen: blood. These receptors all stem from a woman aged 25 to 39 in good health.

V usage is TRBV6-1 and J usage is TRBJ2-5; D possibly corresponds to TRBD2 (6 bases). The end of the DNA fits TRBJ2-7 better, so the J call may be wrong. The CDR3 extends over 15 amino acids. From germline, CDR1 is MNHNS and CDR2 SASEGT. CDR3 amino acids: CASSHRDFTTREQYF. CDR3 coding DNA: TGTGCCAGCAGCCACCGGGACTTCACTACTCGCGAGCAGTACTTC.

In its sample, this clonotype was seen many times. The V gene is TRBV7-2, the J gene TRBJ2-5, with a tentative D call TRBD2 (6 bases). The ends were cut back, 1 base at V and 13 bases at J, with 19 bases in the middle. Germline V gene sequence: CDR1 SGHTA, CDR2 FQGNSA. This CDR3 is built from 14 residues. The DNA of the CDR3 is TGTGCCAGCAGCTTAGAGGGCGGGGACGGCCCCCGGTACTTC. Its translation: CASSLEGGDGPRYF.

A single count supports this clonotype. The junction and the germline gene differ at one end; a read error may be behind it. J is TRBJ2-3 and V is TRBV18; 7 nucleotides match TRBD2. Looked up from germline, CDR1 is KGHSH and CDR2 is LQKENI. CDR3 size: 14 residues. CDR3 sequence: CASSGTGGTGTQYF. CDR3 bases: TGTGCCAGCTCCGGGACGGGAGGCACAGGTACGCAGTATTTT. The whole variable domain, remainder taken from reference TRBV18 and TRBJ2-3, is NAGVMQNPRHLVRRRGQEARLRCSPMKGHSHVYWYRQLPEEGLKFMVYLQKENIIDESGMPKERFSAEFPKEGPSILRIQQVVRGDSAAYFCASSGTGGTGTQYFGPGTRLTVL.

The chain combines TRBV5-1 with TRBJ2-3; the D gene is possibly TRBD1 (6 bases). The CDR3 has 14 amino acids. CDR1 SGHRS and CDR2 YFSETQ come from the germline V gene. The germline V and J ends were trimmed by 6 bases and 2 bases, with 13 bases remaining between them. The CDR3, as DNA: TGCGCCAGCAATGAAGGACAGACCACAGATACGCAGTATTTT. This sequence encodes CASNEGQTTDTQYF.

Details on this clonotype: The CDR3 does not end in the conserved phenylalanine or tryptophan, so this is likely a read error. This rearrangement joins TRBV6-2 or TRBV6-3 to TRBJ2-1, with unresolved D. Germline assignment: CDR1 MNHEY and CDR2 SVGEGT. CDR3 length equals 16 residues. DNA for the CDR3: TGTGCCAGCAGTAGAGGTTGGGCGGAGATTTACAACGAGCAGTTCTTA. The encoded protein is CASSRGWAEIYNEQFL.

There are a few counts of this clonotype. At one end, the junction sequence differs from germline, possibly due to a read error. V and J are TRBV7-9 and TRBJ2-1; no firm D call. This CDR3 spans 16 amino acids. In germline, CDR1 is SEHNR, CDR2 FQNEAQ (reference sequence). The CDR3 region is CASSLGRISSYNGQFF. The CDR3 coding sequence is TGTGCCAGCAGCTTAGGTCGCATTAGCTCCTACAATGGGCAGTTCTTC. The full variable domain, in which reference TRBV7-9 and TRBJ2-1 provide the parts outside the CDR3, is DTGVSQNPRHKITKRGQNVTFRCDPISEHNRLYWYRQTLGQGPEFLTYFQNEAQLEKSRLLSDRFSAERPKGSFSTLEIQRTEQGDSAMYLCASSLGRISSYNGQFFGPGTRLTVL.

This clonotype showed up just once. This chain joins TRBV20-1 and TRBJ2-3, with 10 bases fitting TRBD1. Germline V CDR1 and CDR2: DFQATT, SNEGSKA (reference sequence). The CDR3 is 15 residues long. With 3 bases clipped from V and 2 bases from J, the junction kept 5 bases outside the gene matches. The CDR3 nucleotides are TGCAGTGCTAGCAGGGACAGGGGCATCACAGATACGCAGTATTTT. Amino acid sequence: CSASRDRGITDTQYF.

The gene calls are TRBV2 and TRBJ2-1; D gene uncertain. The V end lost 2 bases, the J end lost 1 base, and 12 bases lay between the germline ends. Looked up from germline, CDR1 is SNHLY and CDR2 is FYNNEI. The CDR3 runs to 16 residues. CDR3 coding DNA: TGTGCCAGCAGTGAACCGGCTACGCGTTCCTACAATGAGCAGTTCTTC. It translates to CASSEPATRSYNEQFF.

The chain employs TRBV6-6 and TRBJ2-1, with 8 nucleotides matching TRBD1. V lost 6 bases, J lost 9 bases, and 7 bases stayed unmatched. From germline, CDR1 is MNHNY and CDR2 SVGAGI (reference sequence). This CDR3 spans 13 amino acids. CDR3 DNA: TGTGCCAGCAGGGGACAGGTGCACGGTGAGCAGTTCTTC. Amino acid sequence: CASRGQVHGEQFF.

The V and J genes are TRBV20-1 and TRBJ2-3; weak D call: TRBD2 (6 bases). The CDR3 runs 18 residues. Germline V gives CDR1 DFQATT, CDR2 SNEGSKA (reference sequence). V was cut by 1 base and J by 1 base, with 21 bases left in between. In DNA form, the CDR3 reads TGCAGTGCTAGAGTCCGTTGGAAGGGGAGGAGCGGCACAGATACGCAGTATTTT. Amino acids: CSARVRWKGRSGTDTQYF.

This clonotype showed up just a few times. The CDR3 region has the DNA TGCAGTGCCGATGCCGACGGGACAGCCTATGGCTACACCTTC. Translating gives CSADADGTAYGYTF. The chain couples TRBV20-1 to TRBJ1-2; 7 bases align to TRBD1. V gave up 6 bases and J gave up 4 bases; unmatched junction bases: 11. This CDR3 region has 14 residues. Germline CDR1 is DFQATT and CDR2 is SNEGSKA (reference sequence).

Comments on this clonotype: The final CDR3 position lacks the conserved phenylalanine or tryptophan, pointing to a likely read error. In DNA form, the CDR3 reads TGTGCCAGTAGTATCCCGACCGTGTTGAACACTGAAGCTTTCGTT. This sequence encodes CASSIPTVLNTEAFV. This sequence joins TRBV19 and TRBJ1-1; no clear D gene. V shed 3 bases and J shed 0 bases, with 11 bases lying between them. Germline V gives CDR1 LNHDA, CDR2 SQIVND (reference sequence). CDR3 size: 15 residues.

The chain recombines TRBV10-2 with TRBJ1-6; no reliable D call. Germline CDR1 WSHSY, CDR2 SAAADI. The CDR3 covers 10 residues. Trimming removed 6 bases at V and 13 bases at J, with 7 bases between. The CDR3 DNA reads TGCGCCAGCAGGGGGAGGCCCCTCCACTTT. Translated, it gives CASRGRPLHF.

CDR3 amino acids: CASSTPVRRGEYEQYF. The DNA for the CDR3 is TGTGCCAGCAGTACCCCGGTGAGGAGGGGAGAATACGAGCAGTACTTC. The chain joins TRBV12-3 or TRBV12-4 to TRBJ2-7, with a tentative D call TRBD2 (6 bases). The CDR3 contains 16 residues. The ends were cut back, 5 bases at V and 4 bases at J, with 21 bases in the middle.

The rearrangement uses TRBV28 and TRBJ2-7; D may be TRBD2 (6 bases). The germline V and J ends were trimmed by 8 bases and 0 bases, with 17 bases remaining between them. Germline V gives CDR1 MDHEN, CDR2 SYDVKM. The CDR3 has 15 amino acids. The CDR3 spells CASLMGGTASYEQYF. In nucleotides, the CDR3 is TGTGCCAGCCTTATGGGGGGAACAGCCTCCTACGAGCAGTACTTC.

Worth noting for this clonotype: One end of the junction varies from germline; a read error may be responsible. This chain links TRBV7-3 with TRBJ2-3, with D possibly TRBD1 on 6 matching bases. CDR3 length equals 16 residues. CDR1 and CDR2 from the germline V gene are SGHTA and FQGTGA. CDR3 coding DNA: TGTGCCAGCAGCTTAACTGCAGGGGCGGGCACAGGTACGCAGTATTTT. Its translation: CASSLTAGAGTGTQYF.

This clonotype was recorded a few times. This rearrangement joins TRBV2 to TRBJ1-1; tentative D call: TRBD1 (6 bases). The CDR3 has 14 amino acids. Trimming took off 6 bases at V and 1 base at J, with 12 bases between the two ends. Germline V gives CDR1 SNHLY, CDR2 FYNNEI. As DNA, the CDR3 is TGTGCCAGCAGGGAGCAGGGGACGAACACTGAAGCTTTCTTT. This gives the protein CASREQGTNTEAFF.

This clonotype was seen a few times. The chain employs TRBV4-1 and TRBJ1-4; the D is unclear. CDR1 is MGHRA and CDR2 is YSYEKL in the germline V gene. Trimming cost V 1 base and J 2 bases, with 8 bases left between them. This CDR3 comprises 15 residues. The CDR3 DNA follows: TGCGCCAGCAGCCAAGTTGAGGGCACTAATGAAAAACTGTTTTTT. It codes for CASSQVEGTNEKLFF.

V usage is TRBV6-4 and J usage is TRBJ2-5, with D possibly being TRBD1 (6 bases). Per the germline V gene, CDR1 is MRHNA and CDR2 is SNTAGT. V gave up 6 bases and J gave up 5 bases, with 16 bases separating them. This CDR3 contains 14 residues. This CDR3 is CASRGTTTGETQYF. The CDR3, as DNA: TGTGCCAGCAGGGGGACCACCACAGGGGAGACCCAGTACTTC.

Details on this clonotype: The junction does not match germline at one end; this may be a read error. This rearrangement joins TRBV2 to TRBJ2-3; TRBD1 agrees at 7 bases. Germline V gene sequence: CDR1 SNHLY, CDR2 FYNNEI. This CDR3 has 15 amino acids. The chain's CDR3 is CASGDRVFGYDTQYF. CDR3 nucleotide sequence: TGTGCCAGCGGTGACAGGGTCTTCGGTTATGATACGCAGTATTTT.

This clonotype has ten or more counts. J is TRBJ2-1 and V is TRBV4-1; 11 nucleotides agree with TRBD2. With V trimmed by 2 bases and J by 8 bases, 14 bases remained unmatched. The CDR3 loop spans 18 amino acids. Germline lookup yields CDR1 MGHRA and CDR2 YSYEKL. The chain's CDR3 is CASSQSGLAVLGFYEQFF. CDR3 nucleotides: TGCGCCAGCAGCCAATCGGGACTAGCGGTTTTGGGGTTCTATGAGCAGTTCTTC.